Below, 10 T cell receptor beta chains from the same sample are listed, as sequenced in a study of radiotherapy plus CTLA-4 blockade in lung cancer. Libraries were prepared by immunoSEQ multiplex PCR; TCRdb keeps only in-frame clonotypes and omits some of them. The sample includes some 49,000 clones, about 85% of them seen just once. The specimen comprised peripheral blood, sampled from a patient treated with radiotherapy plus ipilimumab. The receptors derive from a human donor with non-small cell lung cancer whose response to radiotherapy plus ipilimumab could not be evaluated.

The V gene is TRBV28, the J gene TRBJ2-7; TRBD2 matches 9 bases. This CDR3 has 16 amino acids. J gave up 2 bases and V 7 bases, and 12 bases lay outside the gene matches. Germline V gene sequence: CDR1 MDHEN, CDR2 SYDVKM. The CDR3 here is CASMTSGYPTPYEQYF. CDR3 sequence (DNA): TGTGCCAGCATGACTAGCGGCTATCCTACGCCCTACGAGCAGTACTTC.

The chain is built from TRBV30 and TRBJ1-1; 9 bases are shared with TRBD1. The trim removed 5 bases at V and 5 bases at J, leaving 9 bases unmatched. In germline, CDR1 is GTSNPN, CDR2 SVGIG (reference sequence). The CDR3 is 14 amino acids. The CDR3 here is CAWGTGTGPTEAFF. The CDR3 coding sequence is TGTGCCTGGGGAACCGGGACAGGGCCAACTGAAGCTTTCTTT.

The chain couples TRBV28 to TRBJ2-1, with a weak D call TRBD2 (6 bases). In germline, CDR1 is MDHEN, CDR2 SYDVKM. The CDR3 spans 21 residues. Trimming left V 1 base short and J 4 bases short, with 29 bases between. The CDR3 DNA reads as TGTGCCAGCAGTTTATCTAGTAGGATAATCGAGGGGAGGCGAACTTACAATGAGCAGTTCTTC. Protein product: CASSLSSRIIEGRRTYNEQFF.

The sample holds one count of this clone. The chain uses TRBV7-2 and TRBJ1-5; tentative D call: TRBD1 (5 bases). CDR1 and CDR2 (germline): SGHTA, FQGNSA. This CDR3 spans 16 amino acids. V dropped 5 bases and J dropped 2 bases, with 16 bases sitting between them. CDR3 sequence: CASSLGLGHGNQPQHF. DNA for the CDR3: TGTGCCAGCAGCCTGGGGCTAGGGCACGGCAATCAGCCCCAGCATTTT.

The CDR3: CASSGSVVYEQYF. Here the CDR3 DNA reads TGTGCCAGCAGCGGGAGTGTGGTCTACGAGCAGTACTTC. This chain connects TRBV7-8 to TRBJ2-7, with D perhaps TRBD2 (5 bases). Looked up from germline, CDR1 is SGHVS and CDR2 is FQNEAQ. V was trimmed by 5 bases and J by 3 bases, leaving 11 bases between them. The CDR3 sequence is 13 residues long.

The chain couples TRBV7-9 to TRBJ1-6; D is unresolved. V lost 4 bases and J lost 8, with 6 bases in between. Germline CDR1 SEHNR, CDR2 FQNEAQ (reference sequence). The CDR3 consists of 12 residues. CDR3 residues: CASSWADSPLHF. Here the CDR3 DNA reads TGTGCCAGCAGCTGGGCCGATTCACCCCTCCACTTT.

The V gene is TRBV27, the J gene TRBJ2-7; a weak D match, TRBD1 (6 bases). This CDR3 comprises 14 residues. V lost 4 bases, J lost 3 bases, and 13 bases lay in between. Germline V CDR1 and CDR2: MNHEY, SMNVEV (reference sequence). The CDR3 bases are TGTGCCAGCAGTTCTGACAGGCTTCGCTACGAGCAGTACTTC. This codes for CASSSDRLRYEQYF.

CDR3 region: CASSDSGSSYEQYF. In DNA, the CDR3 is TGTGCCAGCAGTGATAGCGGGAGCTCCTACGAGCAGTACTTC. The chain carries TRBV2 and TRBJ2-7, with 9 bases fitting TRBD2. Germline-derived CDR1 and CDR2 are SNHLY and FYNNEI. V lost 3 bases, J lost 0 bases, and 0 bases stayed unmatched. The CDR3 is 14 amino acids.

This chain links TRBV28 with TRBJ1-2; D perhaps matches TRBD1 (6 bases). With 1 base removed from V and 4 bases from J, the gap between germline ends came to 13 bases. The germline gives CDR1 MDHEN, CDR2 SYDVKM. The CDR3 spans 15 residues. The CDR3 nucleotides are TGTGCCAGCAGTTTATCCCGACAGGAGATCTATGGCTACACCTTC. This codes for CASSLSRQEIYGYTF.

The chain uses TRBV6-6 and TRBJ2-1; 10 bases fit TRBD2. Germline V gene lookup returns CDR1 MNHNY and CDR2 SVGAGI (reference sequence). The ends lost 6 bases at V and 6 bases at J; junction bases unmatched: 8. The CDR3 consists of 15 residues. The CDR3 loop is CASSPLAGVVNEQFF. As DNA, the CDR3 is TGTGCCAGCAGCCCTCTAGCGGGAGTCGTCAATGAGCAGTTCTTC.